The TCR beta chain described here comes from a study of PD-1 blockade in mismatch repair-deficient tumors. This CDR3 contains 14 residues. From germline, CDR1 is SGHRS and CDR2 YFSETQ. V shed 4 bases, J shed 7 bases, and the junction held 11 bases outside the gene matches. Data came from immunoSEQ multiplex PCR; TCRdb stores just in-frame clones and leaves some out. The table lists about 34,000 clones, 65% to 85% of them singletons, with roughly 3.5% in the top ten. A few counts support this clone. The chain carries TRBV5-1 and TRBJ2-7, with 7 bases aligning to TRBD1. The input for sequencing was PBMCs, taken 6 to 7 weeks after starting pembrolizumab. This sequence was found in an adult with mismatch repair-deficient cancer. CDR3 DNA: TGCGCCAGCAGCCCCGACAGGGTGGTGGGGGAGCAGTACTTC. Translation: CASSPDRVVGEQYF.